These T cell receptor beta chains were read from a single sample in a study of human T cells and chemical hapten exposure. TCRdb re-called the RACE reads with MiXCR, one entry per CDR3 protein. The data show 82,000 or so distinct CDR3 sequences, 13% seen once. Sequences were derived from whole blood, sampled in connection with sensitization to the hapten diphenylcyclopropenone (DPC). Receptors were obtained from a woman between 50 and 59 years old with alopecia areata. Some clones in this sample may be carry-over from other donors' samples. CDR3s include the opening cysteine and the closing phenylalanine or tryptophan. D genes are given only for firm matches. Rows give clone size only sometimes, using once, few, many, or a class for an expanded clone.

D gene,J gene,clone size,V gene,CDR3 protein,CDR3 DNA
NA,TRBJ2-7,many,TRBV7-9,CASSLEGLGSPSYEQYF,TGTGCCAGCAGCTTAGAGGGACTCGGATCCCCCTCCTACGAGCAGTACTTC
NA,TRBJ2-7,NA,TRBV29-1,CSAHGQTSYEQYF,TGCAGCGCCCACGGCCAGACCTCCTACGAGCAGTACTTC
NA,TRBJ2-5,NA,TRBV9,CASSDDRQETQYF,TGTGCCAGCAGCGACGACAGGCAAGAGACCCAGTACTTC
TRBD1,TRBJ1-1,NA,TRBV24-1,CATSPSTGVDTEAFF,TGTGCCACCAGTCCTTCGACAGGGGTGGACACTGAAGCTTTCTTT
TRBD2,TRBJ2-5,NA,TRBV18,CASSPAGGTWETQYF,TGTGCCAGCTCACCGGCGGGAGGGACCTGGGAGACCCAGTACTTC
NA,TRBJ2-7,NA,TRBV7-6,CASSKSDFRTASYEQYF,TGTGCCAGCAGCAAAAGTGATTTCCGTACGGCATCCTACGAGCAGTACTTC
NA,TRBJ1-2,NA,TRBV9,CASKGHLDYGYTF,TGTGCCAGCAAGGGACACCTTGACTATGGCTACACCTTC
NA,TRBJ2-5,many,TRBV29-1,CSVDTGFGQETQYF,TGCAGCGTTGACACAGGGTTTGGTCAAGAGACCCAGTACTTC
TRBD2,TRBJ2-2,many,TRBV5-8,CASGLAGAGELFF,TGTGCCAGCGGACTAGCAGGGGCCGGGGAGCTGTTTTTT
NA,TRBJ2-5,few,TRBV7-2,CASRSWPQETQYF,TGTGCCAGCAGATCCTGGCCCCAAGAGACCCAGTACTTC
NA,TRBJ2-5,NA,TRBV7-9,CASSLVSGPQETQYF,TGTGCCAGCAGCTTAGTTAGCGGCCCCCAAGAGACCCAGTACTTC
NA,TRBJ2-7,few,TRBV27,CASSLYGGNSYEQYF,TGTGCCAGCAGTTTATATGGAGGGAACTCCTACGAGCAGTACTTC
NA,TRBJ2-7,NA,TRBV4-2,CASSQASAGGYEQYF,TGTGCCAGCAGCCAAGCCTCAGCGGGTGGCTACGAGCAGTACTTC
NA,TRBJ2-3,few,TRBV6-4,CASSDPPRVGTDTQYF,TGTGCCAGCAGTGACCCGCCCAGAGTCGGGACGGATACGCAGTATTTT
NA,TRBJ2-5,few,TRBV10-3,CAISEIGDQETQYF,TGTGCCATCAGTGAGATTGGGGATCAAGAGACCCAGTACTTC
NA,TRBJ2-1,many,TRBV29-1,CSGRTGVNEQFF,TGCAGCGGGCGTACGGGAGTGAATGAGCAGTTCTTC
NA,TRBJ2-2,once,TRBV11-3,CASSLMGRNTGELFF,TGTGCCAGCAGCTTAATGGGCCGGAACACCGGGGAGCTGTTTTTT
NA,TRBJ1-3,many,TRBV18,CASSPRLANALSGNTIYF,TGTGCCAGCTCACCACGGCTCGCAAACGCCTTATCTGGAAACACCATATATTTT
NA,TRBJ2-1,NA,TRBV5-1,CASSLSPEQEQFF,TGCGCCAGCAGCCTGAGCCCTGAGCAGGAGCAGTTCTTC
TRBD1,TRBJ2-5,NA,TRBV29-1,CSVVTGQETQYF,TGCAGCGTTGTGACAGGGCAAGAGACCCAGTACTTC
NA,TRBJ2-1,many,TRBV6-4,CASSGFGSASYNEQFF,TGTGCCAGCAGCGGGTTTGGTAGCGCATCTTACAATGAGCAGTTCTTC
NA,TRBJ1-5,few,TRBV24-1,CATSDVRSNQPQHF,TGTGCCACCAGTGATGTTCGTAGCAATCAGCCCCAGCATTTT
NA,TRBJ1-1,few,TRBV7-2,CASSLIRTALNTEAFF,TGTGCCAGCAGCTTGATAAGGACAGCCTTAAACACTGAAGCTTTCTTT
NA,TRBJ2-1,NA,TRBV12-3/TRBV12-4,CASRSLRGSYNEQFF,TGTGCCAGCAGGTCTCTCAGGGGTTCCTACAATGAGCAGTTCTTC
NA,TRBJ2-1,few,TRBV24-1,CATSDSVRSYNEQFF,TGTGCCACCAGTGACTCGGTACGCTCCTACAATGAGCAGTTCTTC
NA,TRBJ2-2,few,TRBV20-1,CSARSLGGVGELFF,TGCAGTGCTAGAAGTTTAGGGGGTGTCGGGGAGCTGTTTTTT
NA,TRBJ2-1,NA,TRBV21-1,CASSTTSREQFF,TGTGCCAGCAGCACGACTAGTCGTGAGCAGTTCTTC
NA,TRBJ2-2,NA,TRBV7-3,CASSLNSNTGELFF,TGTGCCAGCAGCTTAAACAGTAACACCGGGGAGCTGTTTTTT
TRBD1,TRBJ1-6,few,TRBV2,CASSIGTGNSPLHF,TGTGCCAGCAGTATTGGGACAGGGAATTCACCCCTCCACTTT
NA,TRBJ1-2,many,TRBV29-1,CSVEVRVGYGYTF,TGCAGCGTTGAAGTCAGGGTAGGGTATGGCTACACCTTC
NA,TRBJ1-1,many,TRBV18,CASSKGDTEAFF,TGTGCCAGCTCAAAGGGGGACACTGAAGCTTTCTTT
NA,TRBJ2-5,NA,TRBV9,CASSTHRLVAQGETQYF,TGTGCCAGCAGCACCCACAGGTTGGTCGCTCAAGGCGAGACCCAGTACTTC
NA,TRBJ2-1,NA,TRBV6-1,CAIKPVQPPHEQFF,TGTGCCATCAAGCCTGTACAACCACCGCATGAGCAGTTCTTC
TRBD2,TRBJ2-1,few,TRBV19,CASSSLLRGRENEQFF,TGTGCCAGTAGTAGCCTTCTCCGCGGGAGGGAGAATGAGCAGTTCTTC
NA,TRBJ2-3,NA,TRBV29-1,CSVHPSYQGTGFGDTQYF,TGCAGCGTCCACCCGTCATATCAGGGGACTGGCTTTGGCGATACGCAGTATTTT
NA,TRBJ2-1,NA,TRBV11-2,CASSLERANLYNEQFF,TGTGCCAGCAGCCTTGAGAGGGCCAACCTTTACAATGAGCAGTTCTTC
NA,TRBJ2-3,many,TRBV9,CASSVRSKVPHLADTQYF,TGTGCCAGCAGCGTAAGGTCTAAGGTACCCCATCTGGCAGATACGCAGTATTTT
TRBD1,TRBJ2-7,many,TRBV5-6,CASSLQGNEQYF,TGTGCCAGCAGCTTACAGGGGAACGAGCAGTACTTC
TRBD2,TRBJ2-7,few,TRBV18,CASSPWREGTYEQYF,TGTGCCAGCTCACCATGGAGGGAGGGCACCTACGAGCAGTACTTC
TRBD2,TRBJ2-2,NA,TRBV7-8,CASSYGFSGRANTGELFF,TGTGCCAGCAGCTATGGGTTTAGCGGGAGGGCAAATACCGGGGAGCTGTTTTTT
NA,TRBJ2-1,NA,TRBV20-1,CSARALAGNEQFF,TGCAGTGCTAGAGCCCTAGCAGGCAATGAGCAGTTCTTC
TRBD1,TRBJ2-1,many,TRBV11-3,CASSLVGTDYNEQFF,TGTGCCAGCAGCTTAGTAGGGACAGACTACAATGAGCAGTTCTTC
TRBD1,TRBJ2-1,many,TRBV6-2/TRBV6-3,CASIPGTANYNEQFF,TGTGCCAGCATTCCCGGGACAGCTAACTACAATGAGCAGTTCTTC
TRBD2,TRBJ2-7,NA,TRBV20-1,CSARRASGTTYEQYF,TGCAGTGCTAGGCGTGCTAGCGGAACAACCTACGAGCAGTACTTC
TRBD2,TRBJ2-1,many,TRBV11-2,CASSQTSGTGNEQFF,TGTGCCAGCAGCCAGACTAGCGGAACGGGGAATGAGCAGTTCTTC
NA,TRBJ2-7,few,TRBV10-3,CAISALGGQYF,TGTGCCATCAGTGCCTTAGGAGGCCAGTACTTC
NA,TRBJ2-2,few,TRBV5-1,CASSPGSETGELFF,TGCGCCAGCAGCCCGGGATCGGAAACCGGGGAGCTGTTTTTT
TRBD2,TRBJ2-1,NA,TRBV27,CASNGGRPYNEQFF,TGTGCCAGCAACGGCGGGAGGCCCTACAATGAGCAGTTCTTC
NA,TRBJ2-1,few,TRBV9,CASSSELNEQFF,TGTGCCAGCAGCTCAGAGCTAAATGAGCAGTTCTTC
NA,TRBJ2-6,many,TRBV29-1,CSVGRSKPSGANVLTF,TGCAGCGTTGGGCGTTCCAAACCCTCTGGGGCCAACGTCCTGACTTTC
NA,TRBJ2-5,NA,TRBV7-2,CASSLLGGQETQYF,TGTGCCAGCAGCTTACTGGGCGGACAAGAGACCCAGTACTTC
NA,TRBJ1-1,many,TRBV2,CASSESPIGGTEAFF,TGTGCCAGCAGTGAGTCCCCCATCGGGGGCACTGAAGCTTTCTTT
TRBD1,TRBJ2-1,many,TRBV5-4,CASSIHRGNEQFF,TGTGCCAGCAGCATACACAGGGGCAATGAGCAGTTCTTC